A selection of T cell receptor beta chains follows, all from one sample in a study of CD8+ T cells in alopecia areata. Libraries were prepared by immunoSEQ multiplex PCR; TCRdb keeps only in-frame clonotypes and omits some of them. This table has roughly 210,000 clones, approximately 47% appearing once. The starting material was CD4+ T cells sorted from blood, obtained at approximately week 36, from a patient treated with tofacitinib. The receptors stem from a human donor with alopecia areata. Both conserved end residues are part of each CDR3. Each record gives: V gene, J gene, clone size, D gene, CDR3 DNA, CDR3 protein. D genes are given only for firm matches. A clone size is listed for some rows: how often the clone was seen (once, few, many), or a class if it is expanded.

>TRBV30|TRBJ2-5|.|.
TGTGCCTGGAGTGCGGTCACGGGGGAGACCCAGTACTTC
CAWSAVTGETQYF
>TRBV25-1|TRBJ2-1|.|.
TGTGCCAGCAGTCGCGCTACATACAATGAGCAGTTCTTC
CASSRATYNEQFF
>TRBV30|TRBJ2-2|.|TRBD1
TGTGCCTGGAACCCAGGGGGCATTGGCGGGGAGCTGTTTTTT
CAWNPGGIGGELFF
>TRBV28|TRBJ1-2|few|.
TGTGCCAGCAGTTCGCACACAGTGCACTTC
CASSSHTVHF
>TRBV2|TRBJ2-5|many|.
TGTGCCAGCAGCGCTACTGGACAAGAGACCCAGTACTTC
CASSATGQETQYF
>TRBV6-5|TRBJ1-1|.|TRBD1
TGTGCCAGCAGCCCGGGACAGGGGTGGGCCACTGAAGCTTTCTTT
CASSPGQGWATEAFF
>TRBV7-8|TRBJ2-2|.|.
TGTGCCAGCAGCTCAATCACAGGAGCCGGGGAGCTGTTTTTT
CASSSITGAGELFF
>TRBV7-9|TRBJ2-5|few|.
TGTGCCAGCAGCTGGACTGAGACCCAGTACTTC
CASSWTETQYF
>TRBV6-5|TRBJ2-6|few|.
TGTGCCAGCAGTTACGTCCCCACCGGGGCCAACGTCCTGACTTTC
CASSYVPTGANVLTF
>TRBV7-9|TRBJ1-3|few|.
TGTGCCAGCGGTCCCCCGGTTACAGGTCGCGGCGCCACGGCCATATATTTT
CASGPPVTGRGATAIYF
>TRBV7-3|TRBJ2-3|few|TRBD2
TGTGCCAGCAGCCCCGGGACTAGCGCAGATACGCAGTATTTT
CASSPGTSADTQYF
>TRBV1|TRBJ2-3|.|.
TGCACCAGCAGCCAAGGGTGGTGGGATACGCAGTATTTT
CTSSQGWWDTQYF
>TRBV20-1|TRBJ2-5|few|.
TGCAGTGCTACCTGGGGAGAGACCCAGTACTTC
CSATWGETQYF
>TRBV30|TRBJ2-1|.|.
TGTGCCTGGAGGGTGGACACTTCGAGCTCCTACAATGAGCAGTTCTTC
CAWRVDTSSSYNEQFF
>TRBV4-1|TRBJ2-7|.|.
TGCGCCAGCAGCCAACGACTCGGGGACGAGCAGTACTTC
CASSQRLGDEQYF
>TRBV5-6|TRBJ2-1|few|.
TGTGCCAGCATCCCCCTCGGAGCAGGCAATGAGCAGTTCTTC
CASIPLGAGNEQFF
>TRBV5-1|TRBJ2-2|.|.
TGCGCCAGCAGCTTGGGAGGGTTGTCCGGGGAGCTGTTTTTT
CASSLGGLSGELFF
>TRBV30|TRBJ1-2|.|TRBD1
TGTGCCTGGAGCAGGGGGCGAGGGAACTATGGCTACACCTTC
CAWSRGRGNYGYTF
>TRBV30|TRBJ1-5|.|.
TGTGCCTGGAATATCTTACCCCAGCATTTT
CAWNILPQHF
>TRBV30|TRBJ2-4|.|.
TGTGCCTGGAGCACGATCAGGGGTCTACAAAACATTCAGTACTTC
CAWSTIRGLQNIQYF
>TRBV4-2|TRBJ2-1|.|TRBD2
TGTGCCAGCAGCCTTCTAGCGGGAGGGCCAAATGAGCAGTTCTTC
CASSLLAGGPNEQFF
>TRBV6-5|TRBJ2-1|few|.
TGTGCCAGCAGTTACGACAATGAGCAGTTCTTC
CASSYDNEQFF
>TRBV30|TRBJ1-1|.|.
TGTGCCTGGAGTGCAGGGATGAACACTGAAGCTTTCTTT
CAWSAGMNTEAFF
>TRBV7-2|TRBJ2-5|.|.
TGTGCCAGCAGCCCAGTAGCGGAGGGGACCCAGTACTTC
CASSPVAEGTQYF
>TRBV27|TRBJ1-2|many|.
TGTGCCAGCAGTTTATCACCCAGGGGTTCCTATGGCTACACCTTC
CASSLSPRGSYGYTF
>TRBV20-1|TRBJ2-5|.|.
TGCAGTGCTAGGACGGGGGAGACCCAGTACTTC
CSARTGETQYF
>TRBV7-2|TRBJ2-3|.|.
TGTGCCAGCAGCTTATCGTCCTATGGGGGGACGCAGTATTTT
CASSLSSYGGTQYF
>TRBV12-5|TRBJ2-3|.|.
TGTGCTAGTAGCGTCGTGTCCACAGATACGCAGTATTTT
CASSVVSTDTQYF
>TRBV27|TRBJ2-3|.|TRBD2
TGTGCCAGCTCCCAGGGTAGCGGGAGGGCGGGAGATACGCAGTATTTT
CASSQGSGRAGDTQYF
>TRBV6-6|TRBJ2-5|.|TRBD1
TGTGCCAGCAGTTTCCCTGGACAGGGCCAAGAGACCCAGTACTTC
CASSFPGQGQETQYF
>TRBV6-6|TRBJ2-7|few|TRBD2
TGTGCCAGCAGTCTCCGGGAGGTTGGGACCGGCGAGCAGTACTTC
CASSLREVGTGEQYF
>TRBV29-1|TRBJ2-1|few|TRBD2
TGCAGCGTTGAAAGGGGATCTGGGACTAGCGGTTACAATGAGCAGTTCTTC
CSVERGSGTSGYNEQFF
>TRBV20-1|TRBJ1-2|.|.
TGCAGTGCTAGCGTTTTGGGGGGCTACACCTTC
CSASVLGGYTF
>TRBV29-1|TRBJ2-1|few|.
TGCAGCGTTGAGAGGAATGAGCAGTTCTTC
CSVERNEQFF
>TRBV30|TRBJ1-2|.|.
TGTGCCTGCTCCACGGGTATAGGTTTAGGCGGAGGGGGCTACACCTTC
CACSTGIGLGGGGYTF
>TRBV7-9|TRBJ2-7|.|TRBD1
TGTGCCAGCAGCATACAGGGGACCCCTACCTACGAGCAGTACTTC
CASSIQGTPTYEQYF
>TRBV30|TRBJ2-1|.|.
TGTGCCTGGAGTATCGGACTGGTTTACAATGAGCAGTTCTTC
CAWSIGLVYNEQFF
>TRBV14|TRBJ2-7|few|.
TGTGCCAGCAGCCAAGGCGCGCGTAGCTCCTACGAGCAGTACTTC
CASSQGARSSYEQYF
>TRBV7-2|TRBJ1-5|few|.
TGTGCCAGCAGCTTAGGGGGGGCGAACCAGCCCCAGCATTTT
CASSLGGANQPQHF
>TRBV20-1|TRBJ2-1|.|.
TGCAGTGCTAGCAGAAACAATGAGCAGTTCTTC
CSASRNNEQFF
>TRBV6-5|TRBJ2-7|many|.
TGTGCCAGCAGCAGTTCAGTAACCTACGAGCAGTACTTC
CASSSSVTYEQYF
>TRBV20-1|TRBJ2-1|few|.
TGCAGTGCTAGCCTACCCAATGAGCAGTTCTTC
CSASLPNEQFF
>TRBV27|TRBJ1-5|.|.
TGTGCCAGCAGACGCGCAGGGGCTTCGAATCAGCCCCAGCATTTT
CASRRAGASNQPQHF
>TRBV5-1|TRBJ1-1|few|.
TGCGCCAGCAGCTTGTTTACAGGGAACACTGAAGCTTTCTTT
CASSLFTGNTEAFF
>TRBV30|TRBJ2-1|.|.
TGTGCCTCCCTAGGGGGACTCTTTACCAATGAGCAGTTCTTC
CASLGGLFTNEQFF